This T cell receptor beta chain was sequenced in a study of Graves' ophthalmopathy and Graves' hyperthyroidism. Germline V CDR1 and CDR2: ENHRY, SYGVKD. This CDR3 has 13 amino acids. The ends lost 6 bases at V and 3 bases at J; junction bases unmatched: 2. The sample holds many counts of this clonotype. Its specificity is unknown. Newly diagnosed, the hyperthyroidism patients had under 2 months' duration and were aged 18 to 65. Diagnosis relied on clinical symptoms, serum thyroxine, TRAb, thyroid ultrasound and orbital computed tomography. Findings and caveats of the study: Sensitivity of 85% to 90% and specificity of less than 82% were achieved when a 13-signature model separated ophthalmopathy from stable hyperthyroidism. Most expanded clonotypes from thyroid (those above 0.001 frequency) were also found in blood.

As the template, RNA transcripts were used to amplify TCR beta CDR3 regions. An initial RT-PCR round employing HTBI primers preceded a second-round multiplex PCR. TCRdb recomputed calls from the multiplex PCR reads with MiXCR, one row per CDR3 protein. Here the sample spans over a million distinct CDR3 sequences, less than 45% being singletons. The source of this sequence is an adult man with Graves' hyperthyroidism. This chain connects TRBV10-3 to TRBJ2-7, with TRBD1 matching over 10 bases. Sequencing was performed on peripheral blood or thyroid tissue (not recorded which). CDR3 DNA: TGTGCCATCAGGACAGGGGGCTACTACGAGCAGTACTTC. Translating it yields CAIRTGGYYEQYF.